A selection of T cell receptor beta chains follows, all from one sample in a study of T cells in Graves' hyperthyroidism and ophthalmopathy. A single record per CDR3 protein comes from TCRdb applying MiXCR to the multiplex PCR reads. Among a few hundred thousand distinct CDR3 sequences, under 25% were seen once, and the ten largest hold under 55%. The material sequenced was blood. The receptor set was obtained from a woman aged 70 to 79 with Graves' ophthalmopathy. Both conserved end residues are part of each CDR3. Each record gives: D gene, V gene, CDR3 protein. D genes are given only for firm matches.

>TRBD2|TRBV19
CASSLTSGSMNEQFF
>NA|TRBV20-1
CSARSGTDGYTF
>TRBD1|TRBV19
CASRGTGVQGTEAFF
>TRBD2|TRBV6-2/TRBV6-3
CASRPLAGVGTGRTDTQYF
>NA|TRBV3-1
CASSQGSGATNEKLFF
>TRBD1|TRBV28
CASRAGTGGWWNQPQHF
>NA|TRBV28
CASKFDRSNQPQHF
>TRBD1|TRBV12-3/TRBV12-4
CASTDRGHTGELFF
>NA|TRBV6-1
CASSTDRQETQYF
>TRBD2|TRBV10-3
CAISLTSGTDTQYF
>NA|TRBV29-1
CSASFLDTQYF
>TRBD1|TRBV18
CASSPGQGVAEAFF
>TRBD1|TRBV6-1
CASRWDRDNSPLHF
>NA|TRBV5-1
CASSLAATFQETQYF
>NA|TRBV5-1
CASSLVPGAGEQYF
>NA|TRBV2
CASKILREVFPKGTDTQYF
>NA|TRBV4-1
CASSQLIEKKGDNEQFF
>NA|TRBV6-2/TRBV6-3
CASSYAPTRGGGYTF
>NA|TRBV19
CASSIRRSNEQFF
>TRBD1|TRBV7-2
CASSLDGQVPGTPLHF
>TRBD1|TRBV5-1
CASSRRADRGEQYF
>NA|TRBV3-1
CASSHARMNTEAFF
>TRBD1|TRBV18
CASSPGTGINEQFF
>NA|TRBV27
CASSLFQGNTEAFF
>TRBD2|TRBV2
CASRTSGTITDTQYF
>TRBD1|TRBV7-6
CASSLGTGTLQPQHF
>NA|TRBV13
CASSPRINEQFF
>TRBD2|TRBV20-1
CSARKVAGTYEQYF
>TRBD1|TRBV9
CASSPGGPSTEAFF
>NA|TRBV10-3
CAISDPLKGEVYEQYF
>TRBD2|TRBV7-9
CAISGRAGVENEQFF
>NA|TRBV28
CASSLISRNNEQFF
>TRBD1|TRBV15
CATSAGGSDEKLFF
>NA|TRBV2
CASILDRGYGYTF